This is a list of T cell receptor beta chains from one sample in a study of molecular identifiers for immune sequencing clone quantification. Using its own MiXCR run on the PCR reads, TCRdb lists one record per CDR3 protein. The sample has around 460,000 distinct CDR3 sequences, over 20% seen once. Sequenced material: naive CD8+ T cells from blood, with Jurkat cell RNA spiked in. These receptors were collected from a human donor in good health. Some libraries in this study had Jurkat cell RNA spiked in. CDR3s leave out the opening cysteine and the closing phenylalanine or tryptophan.

V	J	CDR3
TRBV6-2/TRBV6-3	TRBJ2-7	AVDAGVSEQY
TRBV9	TRBJ2-7	ASSPTAAGGYEQY
TRBV7-3	TRBJ2-1	ASSLQGGEQF
TRBV7-9	TRBJ2-2	ASSLGSRPGELF
TRBV7-9	TRBJ2-3	ASSLYAGSDTQY
TRBV2	TRBJ2-3	CQTRGRTSTDTQY
TRBV20-1	TRBJ1-1	GATYITGRLNTEAF
TRBV12-3/TRBV12-4	TRBJ2-7	ASSLAFGLAGVYEQY
TRBV30	TRBJ2-1	AWSIGQGFSYNEQF
TRBV11-2	TRBJ2-5	ASSFLGGDQTQY
TRBV11-2	TRBJ2-5	ASSSPAWVVGETQY
TRBV27	TRBJ1-6	ASGFGTGASPLH
TRBV9	TRBJ2-3	ASSVGTVSTDTQY
TRBV15	TRBJ2-1	ATSSGTSGYNEQF
TRBV10-1	TRBJ2-1	ARTTKSSYNEQF
TRBV7-9	TRBJ1-1	ASSFGWGMNTEAF
TRBV14	TRBJ2-3	ASSYLSGTDTQY
TRBV7-9	TRBJ2-3	ASSPSIGFTDTQY
TRBV4-1	TRBJ1-5	ASIRRESNQPQH
TRBV7-9	TRBJ1-3	ASMITGFSSGNTIY
TRBV27	TRBJ2-1	ASSWGQGLSNEQF
TRBV28	TRBJ2-7	ASSTFSAYEQY
TRBV29-1	TRBJ2-7	SGGLAGGSEQY
TRBV6-5	TRBJ2-7	ASSSSPTVSYEQY
TRBV4-1	TRBJ1-1	ASSQAGRGPAEAF
TRBV11-2	TRBJ1-2	ASSSRASGPTNYGYT
TRBV20-1	TRBJ2-3	SARDLAGGPGAWDMQY
TRBV21-1	TRBJ1-2	ASSKDGDPERGYGYT
TRBV7-9	TRBJ2-2	ASSHDAGELF
TRBV6-5	TRBJ1-1	ASSYGEEFTEAF
TRBV2	TRBJ1-4	ASIPLRGQGDEKLF
TRBV6-2/TRBV6-3	TRBJ1-5	ASSYPDRVNQPQH
TRBV28	TRBJ2-6	ASSLRTVAFSGANVPT
TRBV7-9	TRBJ1-1	ASSLEISRNTEAF
TRBV7-8	TRBJ2-3	ASSSRLAGGGEDTQY
TRBV2	TRBJ1-2	ASSEALILVAVYGYT
TRBV5-6	TRBJ2-5	ASSLAGPQETQY
TRBV28	TRBJ2-2	ASSRSGRGTGELF
TRBV19	TRBJ1-5	ASAGQGFNQPQH
TRBV19	TRBJ2-7	ASSSRAYEQY
TRBV7-9	TRBJ2-7	ASSLGRGGHYEQY
TRBV12-5	TRBJ2-1	ASGLLENEQF
TRBV6-2/TRBV6-3	TRBJ2-5	ASSSTIQGAGETQY
TRBV5-4	TRBJ1-4	ASRTSGYEKLF
TRBV12-3/TRBV12-4	TRBJ2-5	ASTLTSGRPPGPQETQY
TRBV19	TRBJ2-1	ASSIGFYNEQF
TRBV12-2	TRBJ1-2	ASRLLQGIYGYT
TRBV12-3/TRBV12-4	TRBJ2-1	ASSLGLAGDNEQF